This T cell receptor (beta chain) was sequenced during a study of human T cells and chemical hapten exposure. TCRdb recomputed calls from the RACE reads with MiXCR, one row per CDR3 protein. The sample carries about 120,000 distinct CDR3 sequences, 11% recorded once. Time point of the sample: patch test 3, about 24 weeks after DPC sensitization. Documented treatment: therapeutic diphenylcyclopropenone sensitization with weekly scalp DPC. Patch tests were applied only after blood draws. This clonotype has a handful of counts. The TCR sequence derives from a woman in her fifties or sixties with alopecia areata. Some clones in this sample may be carry-over from other donors' samples. This specimen consisted of whole blood, obtained in connection with sensitization to the hapten diphenylcyclopropenone (DPC).

CDR3: CASSLRGSGRSYEQYF. The DNA of the CDR3 is TGTGCCAGCAGCCTTCGGGGTAGCGGGCGCTCCTACGAGCAGTACTTC. V and J are TRBV16 and TRBJ2-7; 7 bases match TRBD2. The CDR3 spans 16 residues. Germline V gives CDR1 KGHSY, CDR2 FQNENV. The trim removed 4 bases at V and 0 bases at J, leaving 9 bases unmatched.